A single sample is the source of the 30 T cell receptor beta chains below, sequenced in a study of T-cell reconstitution after alpha-beta-depleted transplantation in children. A TCRbeta library incorporating unique molecular identifiers was prepared. TCRdb itself ran the PCR reads through MiXCR, one entry per CDR3 protein. Here the sample spans roughly 790,000 distinct CDR3 sequences, approximately 15% being singletons. Sequenced here: PBMCs, mostly from graft donor cells, sampled 360 days after TCRalphabeta/CD19-depleted stem cell transplant. The receptors come from a male patient between 5 and 17 years old who had a stem cell transplant for acute lymphoblastic leukemia, so the T cells may come from the graft donor.

This chain connects TRBV4-2 to TRBJ2-5, with unresolved D. The CDR3 length is 15 residues. Looked up from germline, CDR1 is LGHNA and CDR2 is YNFKEQ. The V end lost 1 base, the J end lost 1 base, and 10 bases lay between the germline ends. CDR3 amino acids: CASSQGTTLQETQYF. CDR3 DNA: TGTGCCAGCAGCCAAGGGACCACTCTCCAAGAGACCCAGTACTTC.

This chain uses TRBV10-2 with TRBJ1-1; 9 bases fit TRBD1. CDR1 and CDR2 from the germline V gene are WSHSY and SAAADI. The CDR3 totals 14 residues. The V segment lost 10 bases and the J segment 3 bases; nucleotides outside the gene matches: 9. CDR3 coding DNA: TGCGCCACAACTTACAGGGGGCTAGACACTGAAGCTTTCTTT. Translation: CATTYRGLDTEAFF.

The chain joins TRBV12-3 or TRBV12-4 to TRBJ2-7; D possibly corresponds to TRBD1 (6 bases). The length of the CDR3 is 13 residues. Trimming took 6 bases from V and 7 from J, leaving 16 bases between them. CDR3 amino acids: CASRQTGSREQYF. CDR3 DNA: TGTGCCAGCAGACAAACAGGGTCGCGGGAGCAGTACTTC.

This clonotype occurred a few times. The V gene is TRBV12-3 or TRBV12-4, the J gene TRBJ1-2; D not certain. The CDR3 is made up of 12 amino acids. V gave up 1 base and J gave up 10 bases, with 10 bases separating them. CDR3 in DNA: TGTGCCAGCAGTTTAGTAAGCGGGGTCTACACCTTC. As protein: CASSLVSGVYTF.

V gene TRBV5-1 combines with J gene TRBJ2-3; D may be TRBD2 (6 bases). The CDR3 consists of 12 residues. V was cut by 2 bases and J by 11 bases, with 12 bases left in between. The V gene's germline CDR1 is SGHRS and CDR2 YFSETQ. DNA for the CDR3: TGCGCCAGCAGCTTCACGGAGACTAGGCAGTATTTT. This sequence encodes CASSFTETRQYF.

The chain is built from TRBV7-8 and TRBJ2-7; TRBD2 agrees at 8 bases. The CDR3 runs to 16 residues. The germline V gene encodes CDR1 SGHVS and CDR2 FQNEAQ. The junction had 8 bases not matched to a gene; V was cut back by 0 bases and J by 4 bases. CDR3: CASSLALTSEGYEQYF. The CDR3 nucleotides are TGTGCCAGCAGCTTAGCTCTGACTAGCGAAGGATACGAGCAGTACTTC.

This chain links TRBV12-3 or TRBV12-4 with TRBJ2-1, with a weak D call TRBD1 (6 bases). V was pared by 7 bases and J by 9 bases, with 10 bases between. CDR3 length: 11 residues. The CDR3: CASTQGIEQFF. CDR3 nucleotide sequence: TGTGCCAGCACCCAGGGGATTGAGCAGTTCTTC.

The J gene is TRBJ2-5, the V gene TRBV24-1; 9 bases map to TRBD1. V gave up 3 bases and J gave up 2 bases; unmatched junction bases: 3. The CDR3 is made up of 15 amino acids. The germline V gene has CDR1 KGHDR and CDR2 SFDVKD. The CDR3, as DNA: TGTGCCACCAGTGATAGGGACAGGGTGCAAGAGACCCAGTACTTC. Translating gives CATSDRDRVQETQYF.

This clonotype was observed a handful of times. The chain couples TRBV20-1 to TRBJ2-1; TRBD2 agrees at 9 bases. Germline V gene sequence: CDR1 DFQATT, CDR2 SNEGSKA (reference sequence). V dropped 6 bases and J dropped 5; count of bases not matched to a gene: 5. The CDR3 has 13 amino acids. Here the CDR3 reads CSAKTSGDNEQFF. CDR3 DNA: TGCAGTGCAAAGACTAGCGGCGACAATGAGCAGTTCTTC.

This clonotype was counted only a few times. The CDR3 here is CSLGARYGYTF. In nucleotides, the CDR3 is TGCAGCCTAGGTGCGCGCTATGGCTACACCTTC. The rearrangement uses TRBV29-1 and TRBJ1-2; D not certain. The CDR3 extends over 11 amino acids. V lost 8 bases and J lost 4, with 11 bases in between. Germline V gives CDR1 SQVTM, CDR2 ANQGSEA.

This clonotype occurred a few times. The CDR3 region has the DNA TGCGCCAGCAGCGCGACAGGGAGGAGGAGGAATCAGCCCCAGCATTTT. Residues: CASSATGRRRNQPQHF. V usage is TRBV4-1 and J usage is TRBJ1-5; 7 bases map to TRBD1. Unmatched junction bases numbered 11, after V lost 5 bases and J lost 4 bases. The germline gives CDR1 MGHRA, CDR2 YSYEKL. The CDR3 sequence is 16 residues long.

The chain has TRBV3-1 and TRBJ2-4; 10 bases fit TRBD2. CDR1 and CDR2 (germline): LGHDT, YNNKEL (reference sequence). J was trimmed by 8 bases and V by 2 bases; bases with no gene match: 12. This CDR3 has 17 amino acids. The CDR3 loop reads CASSQNVGSSGSYIQYF. The DNA of the CDR3 is TGTGCCAGCAGCCAAAATGTCGGCTCTAGCGGGAGCTACATTCAGTACTTC.

The V and J genes are TRBV12-3 or TRBV12-4 and TRBJ2-7; 11 bases line up with TRBD1. Unmatched junction bases numbered 6, after V lost 5 bases and J lost 3 bases. The CDR3 contains 15 residues. The CDR3 reads CASSPSGTGGYEQYF. Written as DNA, the CDR3 is TGTGCCAGCAGTCCCTCGGGGACAGGGGGCTACGAGCAGTACTTC.

The chain has TRBV9 and TRBJ2-7; the match to TRBD1 covers 7 bases. The CDR3 length is 14 residues. V gave up 4 bases and J gave up 4 bases; unmatched junction bases: 8. The germline V gene encodes CDR1 SGDLS and CDR2 YYNGEE. The CDR3 loop reads CASSPKGGRYEQYF. CDR3 nucleotides: TGTGCCAGCAGCCCCAAAGGGGGCAGATACGAGCAGTACTTC.

This chain uses TRBV5-6 with TRBJ2-5; 8 nucleotides line up with TRBD2. CDR1 is SGHDT, CDR2 YYEEEE, per germline. V shed 0 bases and J 4 bases; nucleotides not matched to a gene: 8. The CDR3 is 16 residues long. CDR3 protein: CASSLAGGDPPETQYF. For the CDR3, the DNA is TGTGCCAGCAGCTTGGCGGGAGGGGACCCCCCAGAGACCCAGTACTTC.

This clonotype was counted between two and nine times. The chain joins TRBV5-1 to TRBJ2-2; no clear D gene. The CDR3 totals 15 residues. Germline V gene lookup returns CDR1 SGHRS and CDR2 YFSETQ. Deletions cut 0 bases from V and 4 bases from J, with 10 bases between. For the CDR3, the DNA is TGCGCCAGCAGCTTGGGACCGCTGGGCACCGGGGAGCTGTTTTTT. Its protein product is CASSLGPLGTGELFF. The full variable domain, completed using reference TRBV5-1 and TRBJ2-2, is KAGVTQTPRYLIKTRGQQVTLSCSPISGHRSVSWYQQTPGQGLQFLFEYFSETQRNKGNFPGRFSGRQFSNSRSEMNVSTLELGDSALYLCASSLGPLGTGELFFGEGSRLTVL.

In regard to this clonotype: A clone one base away is much larger, so this may be a read error. The rearrangement links TRBV28 to TRBJ2-3; 7 nucleotides agree with TRBD2. The CDR3 is 14 residues long. Germline V gene sequence: CDR1 MDHEN, CDR2 SYDVKM. CDR3 nucleotides: TGTGGAACCCAACTAGCGTGCTTCACAGATACGCAGTATTTT. Its translation: CGTQLACFTDTQYF.

This clonotype was counted a few times. J is TRBJ2-7 and V is TRBV13; unclear D gene. The CDR3 contains 14 residues. V was shortened by 1 base and J by 0 bases, with 7 bases between the two germline ends. From germline, CDR1 is PRHDT and CDR2 FYEKMQ (reference sequence). The CDR3 loop is CASSLAVRSYEQYF. The CDR3 DNA sequence: TGTGCCAGCAGCTTAGCCGTCCGCTCCTACGAGCAGTACTTC.

The chain joins TRBV29-1 to TRBJ2-7; D is ambiguous. Germline V gene lookup returns CDR1 SQVTM and CDR2 ANQGSEA. Trimming left V 0 bases short and J 5 bases short, with 11 bases between. This CDR3 contains 13 residues. CDR3 region: CSVEDLASHEQYF. CDR3 in DNA: TGCAGCGTTGAAGATTTAGCCAGCCACGAGCAGTACTTC.

The V and J genes are TRBV20-1 and TRBJ2-6, with no clear D. Per the germline V gene, CDR1 is DFQATT and CDR2 is SNEGSKA (reference sequence). Trimming took off 8 bases at V and 3 bases at J, with 11 bases between the two ends. The CDR3 consists of 13 residues. The CDR3 loop reads CSYHENGANVLTF. In DNA, the CDR3 is TGCAGTTACCACGAGAATGGGGCCAACGTCCTGACTTTC.

This clonotype occurred a few times. This chain links TRBV7-9 with TRBJ2-2, with 9 positions matching TRBD1. CDR1 and CDR2 (germline): SEHNR, FQNEAQ (reference sequence). V shed 4 bases and J 6 bases; nucleotides not matched to a gene: 12. CDR3 size: 17 residues. Written as DNA, the CDR3 is TGTGCCAGCAGCTCCCTGAGGAGGGACAGGGTTGCCGGGGAGCTGTTTTTT. It codes for CASSSLRRDRVAGELFF.

This clonotype came up a few times. J is TRBJ1-4 and V is TRBV7-9, with 11 bases matching TRBD1. V shed 5 bases, J shed 8 bases, and the junction held 10 bases outside the gene matches. The CDR3 runs to 16 residues. Germline V gives CDR1 SEHNR, CDR2 FQNEAQ (reference sequence). CDR3 nucleotides: TGTGCCAGCAGCACCCGACGGGACAGGGGGGGCGAAAAACTGTTTTTT. Protein product: CASSTRRDRGGEKLFF.

The V call is TRBV7-3, the J call TRBJ2-6, with a possible D match to TRBD1 (5 bases). Germline CDR1 and CDR2: SGHTA and FQGTGA. The V end was cut by 5 bases, the J end by 0 bases, with 8 bases between. CDR3 length: 15 residues. CDR3 DNA sequence: TGTGCCAGCAGCCCCAGGGACTCTGGGGCCAACGTCCTGACTTTC. Protein sequence: CASSPRDSGANVLTF.

This clonotype came up a few times. The V and J genes are TRBV6-1 and TRBJ2-2; no clear D. With 6 bases removed from V and 3 bases from J, the gap between germline ends came to 14 bases. CDR3 length: 15 residues. Germline assignment: CDR1 MNHNS and CDR2 SASEGT. Here the CDR3 DNA reads TGTGCCAGCAGGCGCCCGAGTCTGGACACCGGGGAGCTGTTTTTT. Its protein is CASRRPSLDTGELFF.

This clonotype has more than one count but fewer than ten. V usage is TRBV30 and J usage is TRBJ2-1; the D is unclear. V lost 4 bases and J lost 3, with 7 bases in between. The CDR3 length is 12 residues. In germline, CDR1 is GTSNPN, CDR2 SVGIG (reference sequence). The CDR3 protein is CAWIPYYNEQFF. Written as DNA, the CDR3 is TGTGCCTGGATCCCCTACTACAATGAGCAGTTCTTC.

This clonotype was detected only a few times. The V gene is TRBV4-1, the J gene TRBJ1-5; no firm D call. This CDR3 region has 17 residues. Per the germline V gene, CDR1 is MGHRA and CDR2 is YSYEKL. The V and J ends lost 1 base and 0 bases respectively, with 13 bases between them. CDR3 in amino acids: CASSQGYMGFSNQPQHF. The CDR3 DNA reads TGCGCCAGCAGCCAAGGATATATGGGGTTTAGCAATCAGCCCCAGCATTTT.

This clonotype occurred a few times. This sequence joins TRBV19 and TRBJ2-4; perhaps TRBD1 as D (5 bases). The ends were cut back, 2 bases at V and 3 bases at J, with 14 bases in the middle. This CDR3 spans 16 amino acids. Germline V gene data show CDR1 as LNHDA and CDR2 as SQIVND (reference sequence). In nucleotides, the CDR3 is TGTGCCAGTAGTATACGCCAGACAGCCTTCAAAAACATTCAGTACTTC. Its protein is CASSIRQTAFKNIQYF.

This clonotype was detected ten times or more. The chain couples TRBV5-4 to TRBJ2-1; a possible D gene is TRBD2 (5 bases). The germline V gene encodes CDR1 SGHNT and CDR2 YYREEE (reference sequence). V was trimmed by 4 bases and J by 4 bases, leaving 15 bases between them. CDR3 length equals 15 residues. CDR3 DNA: TGTGCCAGCAGCCCCGGAGGCGTCCCTTACAATGAGCAGTTCTTC. Its translation is CASSPGGVPYNEQFF.

In regard to this clonotype: A much larger clone lies a single base off, so this may be a read error. The V call is TRBV20-1, the J call TRBJ1-2, with a weak D call TRBD1 (5 bases). Germline CDR1 and CDR2: DFQATT and SNEGSKA (reference sequence). The V and J ends lost 5 bases and 4 bases respectively, with 11 bases between them. The CDR3 length is 12 residues. The CDR3 reads CSAGRGSYGYTF. The CDR3 bases are TGCAGTGCTGGGAGGGGTTCCTATGGCTACACCTTC.

The sample holds a few counts of this clonotype. The chain uses TRBV4-2 and TRBJ2-5; no definite D call. Germline CDR1 is LGHNA and CDR2 is YNFKEQ. This CDR3 contains 12 residues. The V gene lost 0 bases and the J gene lost 8 bases, with 7 bases spanning the gap. The CDR3 loop reads CASSQEGPTQYF. CDR3 DNA: TGTGCCAGCAGCCAAGAAGGGCCTACCCAGTACTTC.